This T cell receptor beta chain was retrieved from a study of blood T cell repertoires in COVID-19. Study at large: Sources were T cells, B-cell-depleted T cells, or PBMCs; the material itself was cDNA or gDNA.

As originally analysed: Amplification of reference gene primers was used by the study to estimate nucleated cell counts. TCRdb's table, derived via immunoSEQ multiplex PCR, lists solely in-frame clones and lacks some. That table gives V, J and clone size, and the DNA gave D and trimming. In the table there are around 100,000 clones, 87% of which are singletons. With 3 bases clipped from V and 6 bases from J, the junction kept 6 bases outside the gene matches. Germline loops: CDR1 SEHNR, CDR2 FQNEAQ (reference sequence). The CDR3 has 15 residues. The sample was peripheral blood. The chain uses TRBV7-9 and TRBJ2-1, with 9 bases fitting TRBD2. The sequence came from a man aged 50-60 years in a cohort sampled during active COVID-19. CDR3: CASSFGAGGPNEQFF. CDR3 in DNA: TGTGCCAGCAGCTTCGGAGCGGGGGGCCCCAATGAGCAGTTCTTC. The complete variable domain, with remaining parts taken from reference TRBV7-9 and TRBJ2-1, reads DTGVSQNPRHKITKRGQNVTFRCDPISEHNRLYWYRQTLGQGPEFLTYFQNEAQLEKSRLLSDRFSAERPKGSFSTLEIQRTEQGDSAMYLCASSFGAGGPNEQFFGPGTRLTVL.